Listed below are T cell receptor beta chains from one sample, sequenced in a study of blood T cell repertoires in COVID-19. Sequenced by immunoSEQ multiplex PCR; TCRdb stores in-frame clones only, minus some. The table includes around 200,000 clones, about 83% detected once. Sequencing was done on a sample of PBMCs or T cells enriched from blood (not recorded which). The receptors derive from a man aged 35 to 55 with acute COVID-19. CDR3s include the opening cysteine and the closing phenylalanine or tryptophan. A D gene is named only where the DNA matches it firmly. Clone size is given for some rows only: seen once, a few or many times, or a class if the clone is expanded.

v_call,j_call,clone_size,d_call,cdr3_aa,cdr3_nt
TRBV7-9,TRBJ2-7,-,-,CASSTPGSHLRGYEQYF,TGTGCCAGCAGCACCCCCGGGTCTCACCTTAGGGGATACGAGCAGTACTTC
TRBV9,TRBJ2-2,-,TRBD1,CASSDPGQGHPNTGELFF,TGTGCCAGCAGCGACCCGGGACAGGGTCACCCCAACACCGGGGAGCTGTTTTTT
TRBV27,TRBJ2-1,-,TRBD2,CASPPVRRETYNEQFF,TGTGCCAGCCCCCCGGTGAGGCGGGAGACCTACAATGAGCAGTTCTTC
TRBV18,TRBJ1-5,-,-,CASSRNNNQPQHF,TGTGCCAGCTCAAGAAACAACAATCAGCCCCAGCATTTT
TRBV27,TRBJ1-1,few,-,CASSSQRDTEAFF,TGTGCCAGCAGTTCTCAGAGGGACACTGAAGCTTTCTTT
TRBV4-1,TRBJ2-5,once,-,CASSQGGRGETQYF,TGCGCCAGCAGCCAAGGAGGTAGGGGAGAGACCCAGTACTTC
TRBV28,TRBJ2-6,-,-,CASSGLSAGANVLTF,TGTGCCAGCAGTGGACTGTCCGCTGGGGCCAACGTCCTGACTTTC
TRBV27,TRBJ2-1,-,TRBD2,CASSFGRGNEQFF,TGTGCCAGCAGTTTTGGGAGGGGTAATGAGCAGTTCTTC
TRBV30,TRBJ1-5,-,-,CAWSSPGPSNQPQHF,TGTGCCTGGAGTTCCCCGGGTCCTAGCAATCAGCCCCAGCATTTT
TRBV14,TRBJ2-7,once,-,CASSSTALQWEQYF,TGTGCCAGCAGTAGTACAGCTCTCCAATGGGAGCAGTACTTC
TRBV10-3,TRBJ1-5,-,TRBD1,CAISESGGASNQPQHF,TGTGCCATCAGTGAGTCAGGGGGCGCTAGCAATCAGCCCCAGCATTTT
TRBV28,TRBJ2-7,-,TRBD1,CASTRQGGSYEQYF,TGTGCCAGCACAAGACAGGGTGGTTCCTACGAGCAGTACTTC
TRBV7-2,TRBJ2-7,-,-,CASSPRGTYEQYF,TGTGCCAGCAGCCCCCGGGGAACGTACGAGCAGTACTTC
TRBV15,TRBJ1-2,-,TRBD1,CATSRAPTGTSNYGYTF,TGTGCCACCAGCAGAGCCCCGACAGGGACATCTAACTATGGCTACACCTTC
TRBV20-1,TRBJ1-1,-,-,CSARRTREAFF,TGCAGTGCTAGACGGACACGGGAAGCTTTCTTT
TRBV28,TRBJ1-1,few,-,CASFRYMNTEAFF,TGTGCCAGTTTCAGGTACATGAACACTGAAGCTTTCTTT
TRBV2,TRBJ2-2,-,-,CASTSIGGAGELFF,TGTGCCAGCACCTCTATCGGAGGCGCCGGGGAGCTGTTTTTT
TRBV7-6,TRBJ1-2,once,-,CASSLAQRDGYTF,TGTGCCAGCAGCTTAGCGCAGAGGGATGGCTACACCTTC
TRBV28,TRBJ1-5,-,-,CASSSRGSQPQHF,TGTGCCAGCAGTTCGCGGGGGAGTCAGCCCCAGCATTTT
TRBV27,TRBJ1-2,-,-,CASSYTGDYGYTF,TGTGCCAGCAGTTATACAGGAGACTATGGCTACACCTTC
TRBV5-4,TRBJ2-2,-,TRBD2,CASSLGLAGGPTTGELFF,TGTGCCAGCAGCTTGGGGCTAGCGGGAGGGCCGACCACCGGGGAGCTGTTTTTT
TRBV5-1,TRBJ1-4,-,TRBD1,CASSFGGQMNEKLFF,TGCGCCAGCAGCTTCGGGGGACAGATGAATGAAAAACTGTTTTTT
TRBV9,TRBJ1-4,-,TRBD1,CASSKTGGVLEKLFF,TGTGCCAGCAGCAAAACAGGGGGGGTTCTCGAAAAACTGTTTTTT
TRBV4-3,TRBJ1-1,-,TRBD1,CASSRTGDTEAFF,TGCGCCAGCAGCCGCACAGGGGACACTGAAGCTTTCTTT
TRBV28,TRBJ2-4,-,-,CASSLSFIQYF,TGTGCCAGCAGTTTAAGCTTCATTCAGTACTTC
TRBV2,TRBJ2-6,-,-,CASHTQGKAFGANVLTF,TGTGCCAGCCACACACAGGGAAAAGCCTTTGGGGCCAACGTCCTGACTTTC
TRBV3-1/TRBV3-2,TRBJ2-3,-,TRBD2,CASSPPGLALDTQYF,TGTGCCAGCAGCCCACCGGGACTAGCATTAGATACGCAGTATTTT
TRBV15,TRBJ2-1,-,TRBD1,CATSRETGGAFALNEQFF,TGTGCCACCAGCAGAGAGACAGGGGGGGCTTTCGCGTTGAATGAGCAGTTCTTC
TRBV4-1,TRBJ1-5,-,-,CASSLLGAGNQPQHF,TGCGCCAGCAGCCTTCTGGGGGCTGGCAATCAGCCCCAGCATTTT
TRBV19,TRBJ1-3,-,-,CASSWAGLSSGNTIYF,TGTGCCAGTAGCTGGGCAGGCCTCAGCTCTGGAAACACCATATATTTT
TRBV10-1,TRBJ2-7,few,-,CASSLGGGDEQYF,TGCGCCAGCAGTCTAGGGGGTGGGGACGAGCAGTACTTC
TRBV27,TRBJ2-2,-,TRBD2,CASSLRGGSSGELFF,TGTGCCAGCAGTTTACGCGGCGGGAGTTCCGGGGAGCTGTTTTTT
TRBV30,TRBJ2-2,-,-,CAESFGNTGELFF,TGTGCCGAATCGTTCGGGAACACCGGGGAGCTGTTTTTT
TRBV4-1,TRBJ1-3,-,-,CASSQGQITNTIYF,TGCGCCAGCAGCCAAGGACAGATTACAAACACCATATATTTT
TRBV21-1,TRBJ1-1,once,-,CASSKKRTEMNTEAFF,TGTGCCAGCAGCAAAAAACGGACAGAAATGAACACTGAAGCTTTCTTT
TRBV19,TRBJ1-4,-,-,CASSRTASNEKLFF,TGTGCCAGTAGCCGGACAGCTTCGAATGAAAAACTGTTTTTT
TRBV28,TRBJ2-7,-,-,CASSPQAGFSYEQYF,TGTGCCAGCAGTCCCCAGGCAGGGTTCTCCTACGAGCAGTACTTC
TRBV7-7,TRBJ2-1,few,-,CASSLNWRDDYEQFF,TGTGCCAGCAGCTTAAATTGGCGGGACGACTATGAGCAGTTCTTC
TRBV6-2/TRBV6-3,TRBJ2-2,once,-,CASSLLTGRAGELFF,TGTGCCAGCAGTCTTCTTACAGGGAGGGCCGGGGAGCTGTTTTTT
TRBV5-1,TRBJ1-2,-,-,CASSLLEGGYTF,TGCGCCAGCAGCTTGTTGGAGGGAGGCTACACCTTC
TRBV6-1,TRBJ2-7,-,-,CASSEGGLRDGSYEQYF,TGTGCCAGCAGTGAAGGGGGTCTGCGGGATGGCTCCTACGAGCAGTACTTC
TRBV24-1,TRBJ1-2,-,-,CATSDPRPPYGYTF,TGTGCCACCAGTGATCCCAGGCCTCCTTATGGCTACACCTTC
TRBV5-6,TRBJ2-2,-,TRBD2,CASSSLAGGANTGELFF,TGTGCCAGCAGCTCGTTAGCGGGAGGAGCGAACACCGGGGAGCTGTTTTTT
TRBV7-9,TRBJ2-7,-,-,CASSFLGGEQYF,TGTGCCAGCAGCTTTTTAGGGGGCGAGCAGTACTTC
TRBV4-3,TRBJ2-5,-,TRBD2,CASSQESGRAKETQYF,TGCGCCAGCAGCCAAGAGAGCGGGAGGGCCAAAGAGACCCAGTACTTC
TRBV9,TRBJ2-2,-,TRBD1,CASSARTGGTGELFF,TGTGCCAGCAGCGCCCGGACAGGGGGCACCGGGGAGCTGTTTTTT
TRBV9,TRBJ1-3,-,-,CASSAGISSSGNTIYF,TGTGCCAGCAGCGCGGGAATTAGTAGCTCTGGAAACACCATATATTTT
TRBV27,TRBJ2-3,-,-,CASNSSPFTDTQYF,TGTGCCAGCAATTCTAGCCCCTTCACAGATACGCAGTATTTT
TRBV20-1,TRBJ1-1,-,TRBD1,CSASLPGQGVLEAFF,TGCAGTGCTAGTCTACCGGGACAGGGGGTCCTTGAAGCTTTCTTT
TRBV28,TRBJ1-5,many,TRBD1,CATLDRGNQPQHF,TGTGCCACCTTGGACAGGGGTAATCAGCCCCAGCATTTT
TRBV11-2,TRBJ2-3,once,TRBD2,CASSLGGGSLADTQYF,TGTGCCAGCAGCTTAGGGGGCGGGAGTCTCGCAGATACGCAGTATTTT
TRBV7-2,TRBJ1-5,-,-,CASSFTKTGRQPQHF,TGTGCCAGCAGCTTTACTAAGACAGGTCGACAGCCCCAGCATTTT
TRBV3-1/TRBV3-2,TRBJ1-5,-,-,CASSQDRGGAVRDRQPQHF,TGTGCCAGCAGCCAAGATCGGGGGGGCGCGGTAAGGGATCGTCAGCCCCAGCATTTT
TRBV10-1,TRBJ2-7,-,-,CASSESTALPLAEQYF,TGCGCCAGCAGTGAGTCGACAGCACTCCCTTTAGCCGAGCAGTACTTC
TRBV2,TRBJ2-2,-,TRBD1,CASTGQGDTGELFF,TGTGCCAGCACGGGACAGGGGGACACCGGGGAGCTGTTTTTT
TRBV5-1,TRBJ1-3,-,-,CASSFTSSGNTIYF,TGCGCCAGCAGCTTCACGAGCTCTGGAAACACCATATATTTT
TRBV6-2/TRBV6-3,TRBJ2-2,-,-,CASSYLNQGITGELFF,TGTGCCAGCAGTTACCTAAACCAGGGGATCACCGGGGAGCTGTTTTTT